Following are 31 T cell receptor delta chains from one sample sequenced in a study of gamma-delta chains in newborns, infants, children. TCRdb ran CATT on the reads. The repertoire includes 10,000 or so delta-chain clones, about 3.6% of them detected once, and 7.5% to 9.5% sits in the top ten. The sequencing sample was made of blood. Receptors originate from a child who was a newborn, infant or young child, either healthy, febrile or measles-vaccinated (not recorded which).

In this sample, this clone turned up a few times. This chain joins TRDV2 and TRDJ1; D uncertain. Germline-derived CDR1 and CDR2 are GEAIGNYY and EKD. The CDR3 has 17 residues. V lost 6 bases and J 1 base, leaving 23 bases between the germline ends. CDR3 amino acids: CACKRLQLTMGTDKLIF. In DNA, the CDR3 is TGTGCCTGTAAACGATTGCAGCTGACTATGGGCACCGATAAACTCATCTTT.

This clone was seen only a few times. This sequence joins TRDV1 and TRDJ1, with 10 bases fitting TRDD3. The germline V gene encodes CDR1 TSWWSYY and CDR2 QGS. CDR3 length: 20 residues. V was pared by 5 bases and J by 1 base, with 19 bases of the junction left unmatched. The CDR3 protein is CALGTYFRNALGDSTDKLIF. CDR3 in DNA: TGTGCTCTTGGGACCTACTTCCGAAACGCCCTGGGGGATAGCACCGATAAACTCATCTTT.

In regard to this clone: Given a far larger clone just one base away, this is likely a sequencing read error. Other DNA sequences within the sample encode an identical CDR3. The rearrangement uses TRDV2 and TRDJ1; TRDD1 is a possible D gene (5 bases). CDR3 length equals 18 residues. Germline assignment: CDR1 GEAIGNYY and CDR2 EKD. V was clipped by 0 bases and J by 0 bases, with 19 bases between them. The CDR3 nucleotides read TGTGCCTGTGACACCCTCGGAAATGCTAGACCTGACACCGATAAACTCATCTTT. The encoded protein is CACDTLGNARPDTDKLIF.

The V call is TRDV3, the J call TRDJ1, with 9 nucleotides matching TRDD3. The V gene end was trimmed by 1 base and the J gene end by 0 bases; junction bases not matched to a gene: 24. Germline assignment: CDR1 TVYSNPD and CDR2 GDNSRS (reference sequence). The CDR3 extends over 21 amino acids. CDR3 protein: CAFTEAFLILGDREYTDKLIF. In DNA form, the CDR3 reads TGTGCCTTTACCGAGGCCTTCCTTATCTTGGGGGATAGGGAGTACACCGATAAACTCATCTTT.

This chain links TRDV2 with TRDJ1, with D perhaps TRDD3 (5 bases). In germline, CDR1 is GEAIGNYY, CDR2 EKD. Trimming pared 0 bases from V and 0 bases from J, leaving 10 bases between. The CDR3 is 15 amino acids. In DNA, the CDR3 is TGTGCCTGTGACACCGTTGGGGAGAACACCGATAAACTCATCTTT. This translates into CACDTVGENTDKLIF.

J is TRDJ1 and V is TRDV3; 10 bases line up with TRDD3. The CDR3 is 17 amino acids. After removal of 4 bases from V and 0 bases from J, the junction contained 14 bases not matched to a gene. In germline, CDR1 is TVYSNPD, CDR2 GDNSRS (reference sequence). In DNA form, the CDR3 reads TGTGCCTCCTCCATTCTACGGACTGGGGGATACACCGATAAACTCATCTTT. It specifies CASSILRTGGYTDKLIF. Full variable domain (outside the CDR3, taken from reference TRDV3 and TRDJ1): CDKVTQSSPDQTVASGSEVVLLCTYDTVYSNPDLFWYRIRPDYSFQFVFYGDNSRSEGADFTQGRFSVKHILTQKAFHLVISPVRTEDSATYYCASSILRTGGYTDKLIFGKGTRVTVEP.

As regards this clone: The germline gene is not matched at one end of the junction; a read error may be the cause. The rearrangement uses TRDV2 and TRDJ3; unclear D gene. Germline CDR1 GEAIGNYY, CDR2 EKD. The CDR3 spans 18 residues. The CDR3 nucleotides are TGTGCCTGTGACACCGGGTATCAACGAACCTGGTACACCCGACAGATGTTTTTC. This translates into CACDTGYQRTWYTRQMFF.

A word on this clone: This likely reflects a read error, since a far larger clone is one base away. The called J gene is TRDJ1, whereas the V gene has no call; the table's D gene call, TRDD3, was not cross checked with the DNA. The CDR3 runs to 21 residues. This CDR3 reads CACDPPTPSLAGSGNTDKLIF. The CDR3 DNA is TGTGCCTGTGACCCGCCGACACCTTCCTTAGCTGGCTCAGGGAACACCGATAAACTCATCTTC.

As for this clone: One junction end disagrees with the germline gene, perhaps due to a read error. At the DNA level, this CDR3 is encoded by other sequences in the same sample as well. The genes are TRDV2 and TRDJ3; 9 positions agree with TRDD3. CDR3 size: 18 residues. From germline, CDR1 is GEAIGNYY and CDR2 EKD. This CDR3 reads CACDTGGHSSWDTRQMFF. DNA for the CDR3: TGTGCCTGCGACACTGGGGGACACAGCTCCTGGGACACCCGACAGATGTTTTTC.

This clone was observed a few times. CDR3 sequence (DNA): TGTGCTCTTGGGGAACGAGGCCCTATTCCTTTACTGGGGGACTATTATAAACTCATCTTT. It yields the protein CALGERGPIPLLGDYYKLIF. The chain uses TRDV1 and TRDJ1; 9 bases map to TRDD3. The J segment lost 6 bases and the V segment lost 1 base, leaving 21 bases of the junction unmatched. The CDR3 totals 20 residues. Looked up from germline, CDR1 is TSWWSYY and CDR2 is QGS.

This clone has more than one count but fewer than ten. In nucleotides, the CDR3 is TGTGCTCTTGGGGAACTAAATACCGATAAACTCATCTTT. This encodes CALGELNTDKLIF. This chain joins TRDV1 and TRDJ1; D is unresolved. The CDR3 has 13 residues. The germline gives CDR1 TSWWSYY, CDR2 QGS. The V end was cut by 0 bases, the J end by 2 bases, with 4 bases between.

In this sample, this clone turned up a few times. In DNA form, the CDR3 reads TGTGCCTGTGACACCGCCGAACTGGGGGATACGCGTGGGAAACTCATCTTT. It codes for CACDTAELGDTRGKLIF. V is TRDV2 and J is TRDJ1; the match to TRDD3 covers 13 bases. The CDR3 loop spans 17 amino acids. With V trimmed by 0 bases and J by 8 bases, 11 bases remained unmatched. Looked up from germline, CDR1 is GEAIGNYY and CDR2 is EKD.

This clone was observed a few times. The chain's CDR3 is CALGGLLRRTDKLIF. CDR3 nucleotides: TGTGCTCTTGGGGGCCTTCTACGAAGGACCGATAAACTCATCTTT. This chain connects TRDV1 to TRDJ1; the D gene is possibly TRDD2 (5 bases). CDR1 is TSWWSYY and CDR2 is QGS in the germline V gene. Deletions cut 4 bases from V and 2 bases from J, with 14 bases between. The CDR3 sequence is 15 residues long.

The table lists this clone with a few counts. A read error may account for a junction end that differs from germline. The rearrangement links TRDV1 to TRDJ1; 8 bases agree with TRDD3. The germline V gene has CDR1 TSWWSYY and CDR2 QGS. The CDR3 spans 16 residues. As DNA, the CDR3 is TGTGCTCTTGGGGTTAGGCTTGTCTGGGGGACCGATAAACCCATCTTT. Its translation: CALGVRLVWGTDKPIF.

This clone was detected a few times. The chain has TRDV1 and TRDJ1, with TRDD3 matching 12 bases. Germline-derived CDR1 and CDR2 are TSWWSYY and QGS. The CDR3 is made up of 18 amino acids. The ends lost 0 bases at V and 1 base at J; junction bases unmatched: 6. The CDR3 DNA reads TGTGCTCTTGGGGAACTCTATACTGGGGGATACTCCACCGATAAACTCATCTTT. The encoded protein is CALGELYTGGYSTDKLIF.

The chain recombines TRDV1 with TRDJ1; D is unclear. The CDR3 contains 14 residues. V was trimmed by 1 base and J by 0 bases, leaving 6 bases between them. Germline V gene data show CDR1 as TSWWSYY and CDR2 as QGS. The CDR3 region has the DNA TGTGCTCTTGGGGAACCCCCCTACACCGATAAACTCATCTTT. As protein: CALGEPPYTDKLIF.

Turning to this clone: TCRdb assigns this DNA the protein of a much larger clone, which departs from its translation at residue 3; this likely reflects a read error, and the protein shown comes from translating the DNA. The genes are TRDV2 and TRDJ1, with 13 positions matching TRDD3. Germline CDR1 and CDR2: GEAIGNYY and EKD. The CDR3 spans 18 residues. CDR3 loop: CARDTVLGDTRYTDKLIF. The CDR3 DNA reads TGTGCCCGTGACACCGTACTGGGGGATACGCGGTACACCGATAAACTCATCTTT.

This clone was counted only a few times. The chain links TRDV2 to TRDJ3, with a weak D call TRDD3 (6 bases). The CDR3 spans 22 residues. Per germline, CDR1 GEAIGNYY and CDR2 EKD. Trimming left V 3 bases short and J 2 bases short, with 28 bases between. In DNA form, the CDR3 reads TGTGCCTGTGACTCCCCACCCGTGGGGATTAGGGGCGGCCCCTGGGACACCCGACAGATGTTTTTC. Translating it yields CACDSPPVGIRGGPWDTRQMFF.

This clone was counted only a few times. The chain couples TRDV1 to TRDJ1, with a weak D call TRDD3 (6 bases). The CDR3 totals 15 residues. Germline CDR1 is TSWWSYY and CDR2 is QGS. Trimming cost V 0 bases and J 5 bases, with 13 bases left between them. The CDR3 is CALGELCPGEDKLIF. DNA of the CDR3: TGTGCTCTTGGGGAACTGTGCCCGGGGGAAGATAAACTCATCTTT.

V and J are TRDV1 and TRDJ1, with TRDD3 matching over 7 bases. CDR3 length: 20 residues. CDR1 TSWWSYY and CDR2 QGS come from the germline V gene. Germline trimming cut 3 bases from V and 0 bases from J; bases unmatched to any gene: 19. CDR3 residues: CALGELGHTGDIGDTDKLIF. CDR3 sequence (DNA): TGTGCTCTTGGGGAGCTTGGCCATACTGGGGACATAGGGGACACCGATAAACTCATCTTT.

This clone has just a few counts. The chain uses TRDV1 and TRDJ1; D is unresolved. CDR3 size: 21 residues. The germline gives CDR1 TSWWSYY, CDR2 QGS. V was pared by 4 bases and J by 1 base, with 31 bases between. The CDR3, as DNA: TGTGCTCTTGGGGGGGTGCTTCGGGTTGCGAACTGCCGACGGGGCACCGATAAACTCATCTTT. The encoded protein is CALGGVLRVANCRRGTDKLIF.

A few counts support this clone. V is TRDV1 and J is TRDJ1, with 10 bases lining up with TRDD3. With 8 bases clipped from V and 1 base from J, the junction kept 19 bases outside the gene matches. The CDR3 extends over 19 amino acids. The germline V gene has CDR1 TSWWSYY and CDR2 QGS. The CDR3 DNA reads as TGTGCTCTTCTATCTCTGGGGGGATACGCGTGGGAACCCACCGATAAACTCATCTTT. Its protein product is CALLSLGGYAWEPTDKLIF.

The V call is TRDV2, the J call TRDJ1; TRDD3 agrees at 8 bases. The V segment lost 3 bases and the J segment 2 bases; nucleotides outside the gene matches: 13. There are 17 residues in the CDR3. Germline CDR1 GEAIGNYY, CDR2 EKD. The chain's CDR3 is CACDRVLGVHRTDKLIF. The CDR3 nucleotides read TGTGCCTGTGACCGCGTACTGGGGGTCCATCGTACCGATAAACTCATCTTT.

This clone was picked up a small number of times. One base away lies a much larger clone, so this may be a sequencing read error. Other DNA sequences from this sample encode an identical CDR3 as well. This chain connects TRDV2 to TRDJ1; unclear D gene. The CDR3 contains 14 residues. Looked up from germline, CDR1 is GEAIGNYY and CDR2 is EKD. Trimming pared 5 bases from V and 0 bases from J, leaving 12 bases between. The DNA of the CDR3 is TGTGCCTGTGTCCCCCTTACGAACACCGATAAACTCATCTTT. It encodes CACVPLTNTDKLIF.

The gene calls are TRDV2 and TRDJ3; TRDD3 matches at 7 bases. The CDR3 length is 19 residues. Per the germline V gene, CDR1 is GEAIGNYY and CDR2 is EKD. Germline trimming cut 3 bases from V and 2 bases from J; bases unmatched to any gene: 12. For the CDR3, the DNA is TGTGCCTGTGACGCCATTGGGGGGATTAGCCCCTGGGACACCCGACAGATGTTTTTC. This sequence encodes CACDAIGGISPWDTRQMFF.

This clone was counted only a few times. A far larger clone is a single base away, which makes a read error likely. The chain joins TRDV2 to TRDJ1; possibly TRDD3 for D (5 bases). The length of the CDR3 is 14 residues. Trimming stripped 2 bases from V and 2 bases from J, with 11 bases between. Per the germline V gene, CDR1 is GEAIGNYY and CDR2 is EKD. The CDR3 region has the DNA TGTGCCTGTGACATACTGGAGGATACCGATAAACTCATCTTT. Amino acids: CACDILEDTDKLIF.

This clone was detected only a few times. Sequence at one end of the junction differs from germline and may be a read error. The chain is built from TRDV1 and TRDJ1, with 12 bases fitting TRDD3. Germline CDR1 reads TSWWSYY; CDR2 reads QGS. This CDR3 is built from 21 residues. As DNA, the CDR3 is TGTGCTCTTGGGGTCTCTCGGGTACGGTTGGACTGGGGGATACACACCGCTAAACTCATCTTT. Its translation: CALGVSRVRLDWGIHTAKLIF.

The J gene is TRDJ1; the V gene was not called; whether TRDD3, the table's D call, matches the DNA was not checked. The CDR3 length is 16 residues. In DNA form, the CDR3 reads TGTGCCTGTGACACCGTTGAGGATATCTCCGCCGATAAACTCATCTTT. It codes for CACDTVEDISADKLIF.

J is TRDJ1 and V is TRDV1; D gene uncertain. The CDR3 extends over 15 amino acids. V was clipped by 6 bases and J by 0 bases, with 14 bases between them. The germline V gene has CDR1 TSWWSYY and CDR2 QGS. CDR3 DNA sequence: TGTGCTCTTGGAGTAATTTGGCGGTACACCGATAAACTCATCTTT. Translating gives CALGVIWRYTDKLIF.

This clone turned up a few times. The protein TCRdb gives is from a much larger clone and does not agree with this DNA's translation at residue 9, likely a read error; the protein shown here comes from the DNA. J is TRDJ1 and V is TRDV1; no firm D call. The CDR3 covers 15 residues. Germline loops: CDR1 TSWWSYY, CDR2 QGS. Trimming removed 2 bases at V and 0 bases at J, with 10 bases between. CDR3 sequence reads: CALGEYPFNTDKLIF. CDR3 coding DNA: TGTGCTCTTGGGGAATATCCGTTCAACACCGATAAACTCATCTTT.

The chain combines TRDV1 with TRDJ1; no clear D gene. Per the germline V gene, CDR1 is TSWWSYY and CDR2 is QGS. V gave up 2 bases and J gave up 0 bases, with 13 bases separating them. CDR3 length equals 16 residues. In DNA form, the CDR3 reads TGTGCTCTTGGGGAATTATGGTCCTTGTACACCGATAAACTCATCTTT. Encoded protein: CALGELWSLYTDKLIF.